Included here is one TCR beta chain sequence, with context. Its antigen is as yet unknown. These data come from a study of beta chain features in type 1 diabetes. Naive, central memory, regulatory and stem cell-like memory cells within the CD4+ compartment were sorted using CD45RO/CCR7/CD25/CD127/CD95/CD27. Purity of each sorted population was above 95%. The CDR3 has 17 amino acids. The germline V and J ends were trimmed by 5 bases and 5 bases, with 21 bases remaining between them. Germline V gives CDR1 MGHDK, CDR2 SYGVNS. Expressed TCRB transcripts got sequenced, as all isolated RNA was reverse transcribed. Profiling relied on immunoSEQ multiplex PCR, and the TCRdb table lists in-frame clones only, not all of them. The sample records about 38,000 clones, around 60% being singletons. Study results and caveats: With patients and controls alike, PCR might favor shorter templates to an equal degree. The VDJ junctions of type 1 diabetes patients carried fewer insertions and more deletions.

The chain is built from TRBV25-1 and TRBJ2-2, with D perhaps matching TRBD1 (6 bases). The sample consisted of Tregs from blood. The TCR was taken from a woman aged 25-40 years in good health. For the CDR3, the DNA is TGTGCCAGCAGTAATTACAGGGCGACCCCCTGGACCGGGGAGCTGTTTTTT. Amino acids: CASSNYRATPWTGELFF. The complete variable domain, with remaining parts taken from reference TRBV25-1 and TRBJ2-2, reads EADIYQTPRYLVIGTGKKITLECSQTMGHDKMYWYQQDPGMELHLIHYSYGVNSTEKGDLSSESTVSRIRTEHFPLTLESARPSHTSQYLCASSNYRATPWTGELFFGEGSRLTVL.